These 15 T cell receptor beta chains share one sample of origin, sequenced in a study of CXCR3-negative and CXCR3-positive naive CD8 T cells. Notes on the study in general: Naive cells positive for CXCR3 carried more hydrophobic TRB CDR3s than CXCR3-negative ones.

Antigens for these TCRs are unknown. TRB cDNA was prepared as libraries by UMI-labeled 5' RACE. TCRdb reprocessed the 5' RACE reads; each CDR3 protein has one entry and no DNA is given. Its clone listing holds thousands of distinct CDR3 sequences. The material sequenced was naive CXCR3+ CD8+ T cells from blood. Subset described: CD45RO-CCR7+CD27+CD95- naive CD8+ T cells expressing CXCR3 (TNR3+). Every receptor here comes from a human donor in good health. Some clones in this sample may be carry-over from other donors' samples.

This chain links TRBV5-5 with TRBJ1-5; TCRdb's D call, TRBD1, is unchecked because there is no DNA. The germline gives CDR1 SGHKS, CDR2 YYEKEE (reference sequence). The CDR3 runs 18 residues. The CDR3 is CASSLHIRTGDSNQPQHF.

The genes are TRBV6-2 or TRBV6-3 and TRBJ2-7. The CDR3 has 11 amino acids. The germline CDR1 and CDR2 sequences are MNHEY and SVGEGT. The CDR3 sequence is CASSDKYEQYF.

The V call is TRBV6-5, the J call TRBJ2-6. Germline CDR1 reads MNHEY; CDR2 reads SVGAGI. CDR3 length: 14 residues. The CDR3 protein is CASCDGAGANVLTF.

V and J are TRBV20-1 and TRBJ2-1. From germline, CDR1 is DFQATT and CDR2 SNEGSKA (reference sequence). The CDR3 has 14 residues. CDR3 protein: CSAIVGSSYNEQFF.

This clonotype is labeled medium-sized based on frequency. V usage is TRBV28 and J usage is TRBJ2-7; TCRdb designates TRBD1, a call that cannot be tested without DNA. The CDR3 extends over 15 amino acids. Germline lookup yields CDR1 MDHEN and CDR2 SYDVKM. CDR3 residues: CASSWLAGAPYEQYF. The variable domain in full, with the rest retrieved from reference TRBV28 and TRBJ2-7, is DVKVTQSSRYLVKRTGEKVFLECVQDMDHENMFWYRQDPGLGLRLIYFSYDVKMKEKGDIPEGYSVSREKKERFSLILESASTNQTSMYLCASSWLAGAPYEQYFGPGTRLTVT.

In terms of frequency, this clonotype is medium-sized. V usage is TRBV10-3 and J usage is TRBJ2-7. Germline lookup yields CDR1 ENHRY and CDR2 SYGVKD. The length of the CDR3 is 14 residues. CDR3 amino acids: CAISGDRESYEQYF.

The J gene is TRBJ2-1, the V gene TRBV28; without DNA, the TCRdb call of TRBD2 cannot be checked. Germline lookup yields CDR1 MDHEN and CDR2 SYDVKM. The length of the CDR3 is 17 residues. The CDR3 sequence: CASSLALAGGPINEQFF. The variable domain in full, completed from reference TRBV28 and TRBJ2-1, reads DVKVTQSSRYLVKRTGEKVFLECVQDMDHENMFWYRQDPGLGLRLIYFSYDVKMKEKGDIPEGYSVSREKKERFSLILESASTNQTSMYLCASSLALAGGPINEQFFGPGTRLTVL.

This clonotype ranks as medium-sized in terms of frequency. The rearrangement links TRBV29-1 to TRBJ2-7; TCRdb designates TRBD2, a call that cannot be tested without DNA. Germline V gives CDR1 SQVTM, CDR2 ANQGSEA. This CDR3 contains 13 residues. The CDR3 loop reads CSVPSGSGHEQYF.

This clonotype is medium-sized (0.01 to 0.1%) by frequency. The chain couples TRBV7-9 to TRBJ2-1. Germline values: CDR1 SEHNR, CDR2 FQNEAQ (reference sequence). The CDR3 loop spans 13 amino acids. The CDR3 reads CASSLVAENEQFF.

Its frequency marks this clonotype as medium-sized. The CDR3 loop is CASSLVSGWTEAFF. This chain connects TRBV7-9 to TRBJ1-1; without DNA, the TCRdb call of TRBD1 cannot be checked. This CDR3 contains 14 residues. CDR1 is SEHNR, CDR2 FQNEAQ, per germline (reference sequence). The full variable domain, with the rest looked up from reference TRBV7-9 and TRBJ1-1, is DTGVSQNPRHKITKRGQNVTFRCDPISEHNRLYWYRQTLGQGPEFLTYFQNEAQLEKSRLLSDRFSAERPKGSFSTLEIQRTEQGDSAMYLCASSLVSGWTEAFFGQGTRLTVV.

This clonotype is medium-sized by frequency. The rearrangement links TRBV7-2 to TRBJ2-7. Germline CDR1 SGHTA, CDR2 FQGNSA. The CDR3 has 13 amino acids. CDR3 residues: CASSLSYGHEQYF. Together with reference TRBV7-2 and TRBJ2-7, the CDR3 gives the full variable domain: GAGVSQSPSNKVTEKGKDVELRCDPISGHTALYWYRQSLGQGLEFLIYFQGNSAPDKSGLPSDRFSAERTGGSVSTLTIQRTQQEDSAVYLCASSLSYGHEQYFGPGTRLTVT.

V and J are TRBV29-1 and TRBJ2-2; TCRdb reports TRBD2, a call that lacks DNA to check it against. Germline assignment: CDR1 SQVTM and CDR2 ANQGSEA. The CDR3 runs 15 residues. CDR3 sequence: CSVPSPAGGPGELFF.

This clonotype is deemed medium-sized (0.01 to 0.1%) by its frequency. The gene calls are TRBV2 and TRBJ2-1. The CDR3 runs to 17 residues. In germline, CDR1 is SNHLY, CDR2 FYNNEI. This CDR3 reads CASKSDALSSSYNEQFF.

The rearrangement links TRBV2 to TRBJ2-7; TCRdb names TRBD2, which stays unverified in the absence of DNA. Looked up from germline, CDR1 is SNHLY and CDR2 is FYNNEI. There are 13 residues in the CDR3. The CDR3 sequence is CATRERPLNEQYF.

This sequence joins TRBV5-1 and TRBJ2-7; TCRdb names TRBD1, which stays unverified in the absence of DNA. CDR3 size: 12 residues. Germline V gene lookup returns CDR1 SGHRS and CDR2 YFSETQ. This CDR3 is CASSSGSNEQYF.